These 27 T cell receptor beta chains came from one sample sequenced in a study of CD8+CD57+ T cells in acquired aplastic anemia. TCR beta VDJ and CDR3 profiles were obtained from a genomic DNA template. TCRdb independently ran MiXCR on the reads; one entry per CDR3 protein. The sample contains about 400,000 distinct CDR3 sequences, approximately 70% of which appear only once. What was sequenced was sorted CD4+, CD8+, or CD8+CD57+ T cells (not recorded which) from PBMCs. The origin of the receptors is a human donor in good health, serving as a control.

V and J are TRBV7-2 and TRBJ2-5; weak D call: TRBD2 (7 bases). V was trimmed by 6 bases and J by 4 bases, leaving 15 bases between them. This CDR3 spans 14 amino acids. CDR1 is SGHTA, CDR2 FQGNSA, per germline. In nucleotides, the CDR3 is TGTGCCAGCAGGGGGTGGGGGGGCCCAGAGACCCAGTACTTC. The encoded protein is CASRGWGGPETQYF.

The J gene is TRBJ1-2, the V gene TRBV7-2, with D possibly matching TRBD1 (5 bases). The V gene's germline CDR1 is SGHTA and CDR2 FQGNSA. V lost 5 bases to trimming and J lost 14 bases, with 27 bases between them. The CDR3 consists of 15 residues. This chain's CDR3 is CASSMTGAGSYEQTF. For the CDR3, the DNA is TGTGCCAGCAGCATGACCGGGGCAGGCTCCTACGAGCAGACCTTC. Complete variable domain (other parts from reference TRBV7-2 and TRBJ1-2): GAGVSQSPSNKVTEKGKDVELRCDPISGHTALYWYRQSLGQGLEFLIYFQGNSAPDKSGLPSDRFSAERTGGSVSTLTIQRTQQEDSAVYLCASSMTGAGSYEQTFGSGTRLTVV.

The table lists this clonotype with many counts. V gene TRBV7-2 combines with J gene TRBJ1-5; D gene unclear. The germline V and J ends were trimmed by 3 bases and 5 bases, with 11 bases remaining between them. The CDR3 runs to 14 residues. Looked up from germline, CDR1 is SGHTA and CDR2 is FQGNSA. In DNA, the CDR3 is TGTGCCAGCAGCTTGGCGGGCAGAGATCAGCCCCAGCATTTT. Encoded protein: CASSLAGRDQPQHF.

The chain's CDR3 is CASSARSEDTQYF. CDR3 nucleotides: TGTGCCAGCAGTGCCCGGAGCGAAGATACGCAGTACTTC. This chain connects TRBV2 to TRBJ2-7, with unresolved D. The CDR3 runs 13 residues. In germline, CDR1 is SNHLY, CDR2 FYNNEI. V lost 4 bases and J 9 bases, leaving 16 bases between the germline ends.

The chain is built from TRBV19 and TRBJ2-7; possibly TRBD1 for D (5 bases). This CDR3 comprises 13 residues. Trimming left V 5 bases short and J 3 bases short, with 11 bases between. Germline assignment: CDR1 LNHDA and CDR2 SQIVND (reference sequence). The CDR3 bases are TGTGCCAGTAGTCCAGGGCGGAACTACGAGCAGTACTTC. Its protein is CASSPGRNYEQYF.

The CDR3, as DNA: TGTGCCAGCAGCTTAGGGGAGGGGACAGGGGTGGCCATTCAGTACTTC. Protein product: CASSLGEGTGVAIQYF. The chain employs TRBV7-2 and TRBJ2-4, with 10 nucleotides matching TRBD1. CDR1 is SGHTA and CDR2 is FQGNSA in the germline V gene. Unmatched junction bases numbered 9, after V lost 1 base and J lost 9 bases. The CDR3 extends over 16 amino acids.

The chain uses TRBV7-3 and TRBJ1-6, with D possibly TRBD1 on 5 matching bases. Trimming left V 5 bases short and J 19 bases short, with 24 bases between. This CDR3 spans 14 amino acids. CDR1 is SGHTA and CDR2 is FQGTGA in the germline V gene. The CDR3 here is CASSRKGGDQPQHF. Here the CDR3 DNA reads TGTGCCAGCAGCCGCAAGGGAGGGGATCAGCCCCAGCACTTT.

The genes are TRBV10-3 and TRBJ1-4, with TRBD1 matching 7 bases. V shed 6 bases and J 14 bases; nucleotides not matched to a gene: 15. This CDR3 is 14 amino acids long. CDR1 is ENHRY, CDR2 SYGVKD, per germline. The CDR3 region is CAISSDRANETLFF. In DNA form, the CDR3 reads TGTGCCATCAGCTCTGACAGGGCTAATGAAACCCTGTTTTTT.

This clonotype has a count of ten or more. The chain couples TRBV20-1 to TRBJ1-1; D not resolved. Looked up from germline, CDR1 is DFQATT and CDR2 is SNEGSKA (reference sequence). This CDR3 has 12 amino acids. The germline V and J ends were trimmed by 2 bases and 0 bases, with 4 bases remaining between them. The DNA for the CDR3 is TGCAGTGCTAGAAGAATGAACACTGAAGCTTTCTTT. Translating it yields CSARRMNTEAFF.

The count of this clonotype is one. V and J are TRBV5-6 and TRBJ2-3; tentatively, D is TRBD1 or TRBD2 (6 bases each). Looked up from germline, CDR1 is SGHDT and CDR2 is YYEEEE. Trimming left V 5 bases short and J 2 bases short, with 15 bases between. The CDR3 is 15 residues long. Here the CDR3 reads CASSCVGGHTDTQYF. The CDR3 coding sequence is TGTGCCAGCAGTTGCGTGGGGGGCCACACAGATACGCAGTATTTT.

This clonotype was seen ten or more times. The rearrangement joins TRBV11-2 to TRBJ2-7, with 7 bases lining up with TRBD1. This CDR3 contains 13 residues. Germline lookup yields CDR1 SGHAT and CDR2 FQNNGV. Trimming took 5 bases from V and 2 from J; bases not matched to a gene: 3. CDR3 in amino acids: CASSTDRAYEQYF. For the CDR3, the DNA is TGTGCCAGCAGCACTGACAGGGCCTACGAGCAGTACTTC.

Remarks on this clonotype: Germline is not matched at one junction end, which may reflect a read error. The rearrangement links TRBV2 to TRBJ1-1; D ambiguous. The CDR3 runs to 13 residues. The V gene's germline CDR1 is SNHLY and CDR2 FYNNEI. The CDR3 reads CASNAGGYTEAFF. CDR3 nucleotide sequence: TGTGCCAGCAATGCCGGCGGGTACACCGAAGCTTTCTTT.

This chain joins TRBV2 and TRBJ2-3, with a weak D call TRBD2 (7 bases). The CDR3 is 16 amino acids. Looked up from germline, CDR1 is SNHLY and CDR2 is FYNNEI. V dropped 6 bases and J dropped 10 bases, with 26 bases sitting between them. This CDR3 is CASSTQGGEQPEPQYF. The CDR3 region has the DNA TGTGCCAGCAGCACACAGGGAGGGGAGCAGCCAGAGCCGCAGTATTTT.

On this clonotype itself: This may arise from a read error, as a much more abundant clone is one base away. The CDR3 protein is CASGPDGSWNTIYF. DNA of the CDR3: TGTGCCAGCGGCCCGGACGGCAGTTGGAACACCATATATTTT. The rearrangement links TRBV7-9 to TRBJ1-3; no clear D gene. This CDR3 is built from 14 residues. Looked up from germline, CDR1 is SEHNR and CDR2 is FQNEAQ (reference sequence). The V end was cut by 8 bases, the J end by 7 bases, with 18 bases between.

This sequence joins TRBV19 and TRBJ1-4; D not resolved. The CDR3 is 19 residues long. CDR1 is LNHDA, CDR2 SQIVND, per germline (reference sequence). V lost 10 bases and J lost 0, with 27 bases in between. The CDR3 DNA reads TGTGCCACCACCAGAGACCCATCTCCAGATTATGCAACTAATGAAAAACTGTTTTTT. Translated: CATTRDPSPDYATNEKLFF.

The chain is built from TRBV5-4 and TRBJ2-1, with unresolved D. V was pared by 4 bases and J by 2 bases, with 10 bases between. Germline CDR1 reads SGHNT; CDR2 reads YYREEE (reference sequence). The CDR3 has 14 amino acids. The CDR3 DNA sequence: TGTGCCAGCAGCCTATCAGACACCTACAATGAGCAGTTCTTC. Its translation is CASSLSDTYNEQFF.

The chain recombines TRBV6-6 with TRBJ2-5; tentative D call: TRBD2 (5 bases). V lost 5 bases to trimming and J lost 1 base, with 20 bases between them. Looked up from germline, CDR1 is MNHNY and CDR2 is SVGAGI (reference sequence). This CDR3 comprises 17 residues. The CDR3 reads CASSRERHYEGQETQYF. Here the CDR3 DNA reads TGTGCCAGCAGTAGGGAGAGGCACTACGAGGGCCAAGAGACCCAGTACTTC.

CDR3 sequence reads: CASRPGVTTTGELFF. The CDR3 region has the DNA TGTGCCAGCAGGCCTGGGGTGACAACCACCGGGGAGCTGTTTTTT. This rearrangement joins TRBV12-3 or TRBV12-4 to TRBJ2-2; D remains ambiguous. Between the trimmed V and J ends, which lost 6 bases and 4 bases, there was a span of 15 bases. This CDR3 contains 15 residues.

This clonotype was seen just once. Germline is not matched at one junction end, which may reflect a read error. V usage is TRBV29-1 and J usage is TRBJ2-5, with a possible D match to TRBD2 (6 bases). The CDR3 covers 14 residues. Germline values: CDR1 SQVTM, CDR2 ANQGSEA. The CDR3 region is CSVDAGSYQDTQYF. The CDR3 coding sequence is TGCAGTGTCGATGCGGGGTCGTACCAAGATACCCAGTACTTC.

On this clonotype: At one end, the junction sequence differs from germline, possibly due to a read error. The gene calls are TRBV7-6 and TRBJ2-7, with D perhaps matching TRBD1 (5 bases). Germline V gene data show CDR1 as SGHVS and CDR2 as FNYEAQ. The CDR3 is made up of 13 amino acids. Written as DNA, the CDR3 is TGTGCCAGCAGCCGGGCACGTGGTAAGGGGCGGTCTTTC. Residues: CASSRARGKGRSF.

This clonotype was seen just once. This CDR3 is missing its conserved last phenylalanine or tryptophan, likely due to a read error. The limits of the CDR3 on the DNA are not certain, so only TCRdb's listed CDR3 is given. The chain combines TRBV5-5 with TRBJ2-5; the table's TRBD1 call for D was not verified on the DNA. The CDR3 contains 8 residues when both ends are counted. Germline V gives CDR1 SGHKS, CDR2 YYEKEE (reference sequence). CDR3 protein: CASSEPGL.

This chain links TRBV11-2 with TRBJ1-6; no reliable D call. The ends were cut back, 5 bases at V and 9 bases at J, with 14 bases in the middle. The CDR3 has 14 amino acids. Germline V CDR1 and CDR2: SGHAT, FQNNGV. The CDR3 nucleotides are TGTGCCAGCAGCCTTAGGGCAGCCACTTCACCCCTCCACTTT. It translates to CASSLRAATSPLHF.

This clonotype showed up many times. The chain links TRBV27 to TRBJ1-6, with D possibly matching TRBD1 (5 bases). Germline assignment: CDR1 MNHEY and CDR2 SMNVEV (reference sequence). CDR3 size: 14 residues. Trimming pared 3 bases from V and 6 bases from J, leaving 9 bases between. CDR3 protein: CASSLVGANSPLHF. The CDR3 nucleotides are TGTGCCAGCAGTTTGGTAGGGGCTAATTCACCCCTCCACTTT.

Notes on this clonotype: At one end the junction does not follow the germline gene, possibly because of a read error. The genes are TRBV5-5 and TRBJ2-5; 7 bases match TRBD2. CDR1 is SGHKS, CDR2 YYEKEE, per germline (reference sequence). CDR3 length equals 11 residues. The CDR3: CATSRGGTQYF. DNA of the CDR3: TGTGCCACCAGCCGCGGGGGGACCCAGTACTTC.

The chain recombines TRBV7-2 with TRBJ2-1, with 10 nucleotides matching TRBD2. Per germline, CDR1 SGHTA and CDR2 FQGNSA. V dropped 5 bases and J dropped 4; count of bases not matched to a gene: 2. This CDR3 contains 14 residues. This CDR3 is CASSPGLAYNEQFF. CDR3 DNA: TGTGCCAGCAGCCCGGGACTAGCGTACAATGAGCAGTTCTTC.

This clonotype was recorded at least ten times. This sequence joins TRBV10-3 and TRBJ2-7; D is perhaps TRBD1 or TRBD2 (5 bases each). The CDR3 is 13 amino acids. The V gene lost 2 bases and the J gene lost 1 base, with 6 bases spanning the gap. Looked up from germline, CDR1 is ENHRY and CDR2 is SYGVKD. As DNA, the CDR3 is TGTGCCATCAGTGAGGGGGGTTCCTACGAGCAGTACTTC. This sequence encodes CAISEGGSYEQYF.

This clonotype occurred many times. V and J are TRBV19 and TRBJ1-1, with D possibly TRBD1 on 5 matching bases. In germline, CDR1 is LNHDA, CDR2 SQIVND (reference sequence). Trimming took 2 bases from V and 5 from J, leaving 15 bases between them. The CDR3 covers 15 residues. CDR3 sequence: CASSIWAGKGTEAFF. Written as DNA, the CDR3 is TGTGCCAGTAGTATATGGGCGGGGAAGGGGACTGAAGCTTTCTTT.